Listed below are T cell receptor beta chains from one sample, sequenced in a study of blood T cell repertoires in COVID-19. The protocol was immunoSEQ multiplex PCR, while the TCRdb copy is restricted to in-frame clones and leaves out a portion. The table lists tens of thousands of clones, around 83% of them singletons. The material sequenced was peripheral blood. The receptors derive from a human donor in a cohort sampled during active COVID-19. Both conserved end residues are part of each CDR3. The order of the fields is clone size, V gene, D gene, J gene, CDR3 DNA, CDR3 protein. The D gene is left open where the match is weak. Not every row has a clone size; where given, it reads once, few, many or a size class.

clone size: -
V gene: TRBV19
D gene: -
J gene: TRBJ2-2
CDR3 DNA: TGTGCCAGTAGTAACTCGAGAATAAACACCGGGGAGCTGTTTTTT
CDR3 protein: CASSNSRINTGELFF

clone size: -
V gene: TRBV28
D gene: -
J gene: TRBJ2-3
CDR3 DNA: TGTGCCAGCAGCAGGGGCGAGGTGGGCACAGATACGCAGTATTTT
CDR3 protein: CASSRGEVGTDTQYF

clone size: -
V gene: TRBV11-2
D gene: -
J gene: TRBJ1-4
CDR3 DNA: TGTGCCAGCAGCCACTCAACCGGGGGGCTGAGGGAAAAACTGTTTTTT
CDR3 protein: CASSHSTGGLREKLFF

clone size: -
V gene: TRBV6-5
D gene: TRBD2
J gene: TRBJ2-1
CDR3 DNA: TGTGCCAGCGGCCCGTTAGCGGGGGTTGATGGTGAGCAGTTCTTC
CDR3 protein: CASGPLAGVDGEQFF

clone size: -
V gene: TRBV6-1
D gene: -
J gene: TRBJ1-6
CDR3 DNA: TGTGCCAGCAGTGAAGGGGGGGGCCCCGTTCCCCTCCACTTT
CDR3 protein: CASSEGGGPVPLHF

clone size: few
V gene: TRBV5-4
D gene: -
J gene: TRBJ2-3
CDR3 DNA: TGTGCCAGCAGATCCCTGGGCGCCACAGATACGCAGTATTTT
CDR3 protein: CASRSLGATDTQYF

clone size: -
V gene: TRBV14
D gene: TRBD1
J gene: TRBJ2-1
CDR3 DNA: TGTGCCAGCAGCAGGGACAGAGATGAGCAGTTCTTC
CDR3 protein: CASSRDRDEQFF

clone size: -
V gene: TRBV4-1
D gene: TRBD1
J gene: TRBJ2-3
CDR3 DNA: TGCGCCAGCAGCTCCCGACAGGGAACAGATACGCAGTATTTT
CDR3 protein: CASSSRQGTDTQYF

clone size: -
V gene: TRBV7-2
D gene: TRBD2
J gene: TRBJ2-3
CDR3 DNA: TGTGCCAGCAGCTCCCAAGCGGGGGTAACGGATACGCAGTATTTT
CDR3 protein: CASSSQAGVTDTQYF

clone size: -
V gene: TRBV7-9
D gene: TRBD1
J gene: TRBJ1-4
CDR3 DNA: TGTGCCAGCAGCTCCGACAGGGTAACTGAAAAACTGTTTTTT
CDR3 protein: CASSSDRVTEKLFF

clone size: few
V gene: TRBV2
D gene: -
J gene: TRBJ1-5
CDR3 DNA: TGTGCCAGCAGCCTACAGGGTTTTAGCAATCAGCCCCAGCATTTT
CDR3 protein: CASSLQGFSNQPQHF

clone size: -
V gene: TRBV2
D gene: -
J gene: TRBJ2-1
CDR3 DNA: TGTGCCAGCAGTTTCCAGCCTGGCAGGGAGCAGTTCTTC
CDR3 protein: CASSFQPGREQFF

clone size: -
V gene: TRBV18
D gene: TRBD1
J gene: TRBJ2-1
CDR3 DNA: TGTGCCAGCTCAATACAGGGGACGAGCTCCTACAATGAGCAGTTCTTC
CDR3 protein: CASSIQGTSSYNEQFF

clone size: once
V gene: TRBV29-1
D gene: TRBD1
J gene: TRBJ2-6
CDR3 DNA: TGCAGCGCGGAGACAGGGAGAGTCTCTGGGGCCAACGTCCTGACTTTC
CDR3 protein: CSAETGRVSGANVLTF

clone size: -
V gene: TRBV10-2
D gene: -
J gene: TRBJ2-1
CDR3 DNA: TGCGCCAGCAAATACCAGCCTCCAGGCCATGAGCAGTTCTTC
CDR3 protein: CASKYQPPGHEQFF

clone size: once
V gene: TRBV28
D gene: -
J gene: TRBJ1-6
CDR3 DNA: TGTGCCAGCAATCCCACAAACTCCTATAATTCACCCCTCCACTTT
CDR3 protein: CASNPTNSYNSPLHF

clone size: -
V gene: TRBV5-5
D gene: TRBD1
J gene: TRBJ1-3
CDR3 DNA: TGTGCCAGCAGCTTGGTTCTGGGACAGGGTCTCTCTGGAAACACCATATATTTT
CDR3 protein: CASSLVLGQGLSGNTIYF

clone size: -
V gene: TRBV2
D gene: TRBD2
J gene: TRBJ2-3
CDR3 DNA: TGTGCCAGCAGCGTAGACCCGGGACTAGCCTCGGGTGGTACGCAGTATTTT
CDR3 protein: CASSVDPGLASGGTQYF

clone size: -
V gene: TRBV10-1
D gene: -
J gene: TRBJ2-5
CDR3 DNA: TGCGCCAGCAGTGAGGCCAGGGGAGGGGGAGAGACCCAGTACTTC
CDR3 protein: CASSEARGGGETQYF

clone size: -
V gene: TRBV5-1
D gene: TRBD2
J gene: TRBJ2-3
CDR3 DNA: TGCGCCAGCAGCGTAGAGCGGGGTTACACAGATACGCAGTATTTT
CDR3 protein: CASSVERGYTDTQYF

clone size: few
V gene: TRBV6-5
D gene: TRBD2
J gene: TRBJ2-5
CDR3 DNA: TGTGCCAGCAGGACAGGACTAGCGGGGAACGAGTACTTC
CDR3 protein: CASRTGLAGNEYF

clone size: -
V gene: TRBV27
D gene: -
J gene: TRBJ2-3
CDR3 DNA: TGTGCCAGCAGGCTGCAGGGTTACGATACGCAGTATTTT
CDR3 protein: CASRLQGYDTQYF

clone size: -
V gene: TRBV19
D gene: -
J gene: TRBJ1-1
CDR3 DNA: TGTGCCAGTAGGGTTCGTATCCAGGGTGAAGCTTTCTTT
CDR3 protein: CASRVRIQGEAFF

clone size: -
V gene: TRBV11-2
D gene: TRBD2
J gene: TRBJ2-3
CDR3 DNA: TGTGCCAGCAGCTCACCTGACGTTAGCGGGGGACCTACAGATACGCAGTATTTT
CDR3 protein: CASSSPDVSGGPTDTQYF

clone size: -
V gene: TRBV27
D gene: -
J gene: TRBJ2-7
CDR3 DNA: TGTGCCAGCAGTACCCTCGCGGGGACTTCTCCTAGGGGCGAGCAGTACTTC
CDR3 protein: CASSTLAGTSPRGEQYF

clone size: -
V gene: TRBV19
D gene: TRBD1
J gene: TRBJ1-1
CDR3 DNA: TGTGCCAGTAGTACTAAGACAGGGTCCACTGAAGCTTTCTTT
CDR3 protein: CASSTKTGSTEAFF